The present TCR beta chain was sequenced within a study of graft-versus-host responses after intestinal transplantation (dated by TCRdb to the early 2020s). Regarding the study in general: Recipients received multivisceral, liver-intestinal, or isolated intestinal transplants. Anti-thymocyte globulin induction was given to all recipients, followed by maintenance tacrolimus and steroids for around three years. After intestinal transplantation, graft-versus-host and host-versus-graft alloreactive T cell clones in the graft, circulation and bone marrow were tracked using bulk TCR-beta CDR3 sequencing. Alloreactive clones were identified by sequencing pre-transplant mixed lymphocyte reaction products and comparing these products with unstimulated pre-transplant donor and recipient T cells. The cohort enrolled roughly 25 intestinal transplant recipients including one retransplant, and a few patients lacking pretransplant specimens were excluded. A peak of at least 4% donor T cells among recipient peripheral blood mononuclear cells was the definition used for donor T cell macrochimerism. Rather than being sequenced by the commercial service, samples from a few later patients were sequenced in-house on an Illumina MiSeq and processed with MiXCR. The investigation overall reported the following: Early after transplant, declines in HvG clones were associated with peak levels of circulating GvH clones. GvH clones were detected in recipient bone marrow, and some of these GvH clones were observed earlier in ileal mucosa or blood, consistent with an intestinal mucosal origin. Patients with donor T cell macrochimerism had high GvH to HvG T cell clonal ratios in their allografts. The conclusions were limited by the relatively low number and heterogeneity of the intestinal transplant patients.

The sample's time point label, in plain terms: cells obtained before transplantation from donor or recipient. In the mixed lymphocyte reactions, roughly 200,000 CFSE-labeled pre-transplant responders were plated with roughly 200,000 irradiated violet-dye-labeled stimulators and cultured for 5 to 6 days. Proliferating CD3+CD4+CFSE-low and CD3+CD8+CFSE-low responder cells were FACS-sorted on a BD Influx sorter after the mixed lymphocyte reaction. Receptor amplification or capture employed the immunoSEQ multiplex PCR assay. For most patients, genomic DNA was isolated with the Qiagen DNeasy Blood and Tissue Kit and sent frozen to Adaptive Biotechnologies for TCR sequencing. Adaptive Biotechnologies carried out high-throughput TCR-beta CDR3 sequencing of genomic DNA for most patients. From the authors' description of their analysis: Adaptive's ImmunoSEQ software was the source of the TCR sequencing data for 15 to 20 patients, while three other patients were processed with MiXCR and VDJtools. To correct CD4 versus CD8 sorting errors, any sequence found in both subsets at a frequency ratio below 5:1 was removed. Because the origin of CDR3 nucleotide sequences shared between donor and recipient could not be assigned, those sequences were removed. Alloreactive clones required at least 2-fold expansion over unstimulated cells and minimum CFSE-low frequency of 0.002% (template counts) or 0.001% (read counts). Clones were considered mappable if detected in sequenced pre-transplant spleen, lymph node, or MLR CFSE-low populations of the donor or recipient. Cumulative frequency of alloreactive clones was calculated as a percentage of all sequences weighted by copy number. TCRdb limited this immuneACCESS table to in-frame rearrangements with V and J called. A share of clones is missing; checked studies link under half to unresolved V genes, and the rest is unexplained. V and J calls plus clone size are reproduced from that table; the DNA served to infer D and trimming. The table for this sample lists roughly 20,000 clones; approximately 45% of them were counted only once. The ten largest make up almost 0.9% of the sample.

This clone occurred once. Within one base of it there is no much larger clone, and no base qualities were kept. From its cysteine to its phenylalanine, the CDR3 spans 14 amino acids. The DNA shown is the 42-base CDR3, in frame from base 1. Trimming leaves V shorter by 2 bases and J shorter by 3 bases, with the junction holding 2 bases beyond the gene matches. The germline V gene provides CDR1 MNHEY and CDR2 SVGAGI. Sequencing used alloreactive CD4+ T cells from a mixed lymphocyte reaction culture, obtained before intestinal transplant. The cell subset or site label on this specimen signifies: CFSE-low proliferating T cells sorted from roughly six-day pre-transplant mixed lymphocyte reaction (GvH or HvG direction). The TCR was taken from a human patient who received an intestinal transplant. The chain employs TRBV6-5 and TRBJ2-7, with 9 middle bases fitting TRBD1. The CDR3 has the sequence CASSYRDRVYEQYF. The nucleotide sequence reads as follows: TGTGCCAGCAGTTACCGGGACAGGGTCTACGAGCAGTACTTC.